Listed below are T cell receptor beta chains from one sample, sequenced in a study of cytomegalovirus exposure and HLA in healthy donors. Data came from immunoSEQ multiplex PCR; TCRdb stores just in-frame clones and leaves some out. The table records around 94,000 clones, 75% to 85% of them present only once. Specimen: PBMCs. The receptor source for this set is a woman in her thirties or forties in good health and CMV-seronegative. The CDR3 runs from the conserved cysteine through the conserved F or W. The order of the fields is CDR3 DNA, CDR3 protein, D gene, J gene, V gene, clone size. The D gene is left open where the match is weak. Clone size is stated in some rows and not others, as once, few, many or a class when expanded.

cdr3_nt: TGCAGCGGGAAGGCTAGCGGGGCGGAGTACTTC
cdr3_aa: CSGKASGAEYF
d_call: TRBD2
j_call: TRBJ2-7
v_call: TRBV29-1
clone_size: .

cdr3_nt: TGTGCCAGCAGCTCAGGGGGCGGGGGCAATCAGCCCCAGCATTTT
cdr3_aa: CASSSGGGGNQPQHF
d_call: TRBD1
j_call: TRBJ1-5
v_call: TRBV5-4
clone_size: .

cdr3_nt: TGTGCCAGCAGAACAGGGTTGGGTCAGCCCCAGCATTTT
cdr3_aa: CASRTGLGQPQHF
d_call: .
j_call: TRBJ1-5
v_call: TRBV27
clone_size: once

cdr3_nt: TGTGCCAGCAGGACAGGGGGCGCGAATCAGCCCCAGCATTTT
cdr3_aa: CASRTGGANQPQHF
d_call: TRBD1
j_call: TRBJ1-5
v_call: TRBV6-1
clone_size: .

cdr3_nt: TGTGCCAGCAGTGCTAGGTCGATAGGAAACACCATATATTTT
cdr3_aa: CASSARSIGNTIYF
d_call: .
j_call: TRBJ1-3
v_call: TRBV5-4
clone_size: few

cdr3_nt: TGTGCCAGCTGGTCCGGGACAGGGTTCTATGGCTACACCTTC
cdr3_aa: CASWSGTGFYGYTF
d_call: TRBD1
j_call: TRBJ1-2
v_call: TRBV27
clone_size: .

cdr3_nt: TGTGCCAGCACAGGCTGGAGAGGGAACAATGAGCAGTTCTTC
cdr3_aa: CASTGWRGNNEQFF
d_call: .
j_call: TRBJ2-1
v_call: TRBV6-5
clone_size: few

cdr3_nt: TGTGCCATCAGGTCGACAGGGGCGACCAATCAGCCCCAGCATTTT
cdr3_aa: CAIRSTGATNQPQHF
d_call: TRBD1
j_call: TRBJ1-5
v_call: TRBV10-3
clone_size: .

cdr3_nt: TGTGCTAGTGGTTTGCCCTGGACACAAACCCCAGGGAACATTCAGTACTTC
cdr3_aa: CASGLPWTQTPGNIQYF
d_call: .
j_call: TRBJ2-4
v_call: TRBV12-5
clone_size: .

cdr3_nt: TGTGCCAGTATGCCCCTACAGGGAATCGACTATGGCTACACCTTC
cdr3_aa: CASMPLQGIDYGYTF
d_call: .
j_call: TRBJ1-2
v_call: TRBV19
clone_size: .

cdr3_nt: TGTGCCAGCAGCTTTTCTTATGGCTACACCTTC
cdr3_aa: CASSFSYGYTF
d_call: .
j_call: TRBJ1-2
v_call: TRBV5-6
clone_size: .

cdr3_nt: TGTGCCACCAGCAGAGCCCCAGCGGGGGGTTACGAGCAGTACTTC
cdr3_aa: CATSRAPAGGYEQYF
d_call: TRBD2
j_call: TRBJ2-7
v_call: TRBV15
clone_size: .

cdr3_nt: TGTGCCAGCAGCGCGGCCCCGGGACTCCTAGAGGACGAGCAGTACTTC
cdr3_aa: CASSAAPGLLEDEQYF
d_call: .
j_call: TRBJ2-7
v_call: TRBV9
clone_size: .

cdr3_nt: TGTGCCAGCAGCCAACCCAGGGGGACAGATTACGAGCAGTACTTC
cdr3_aa: CASSQPRGTDYEQYF
d_call: TRBD1
j_call: TRBJ2-7
v_call: TRBV7-9
clone_size: .

cdr3_nt: TGTGCCAGCAGGCCCGGGACAACCTCTGGAAACACCATATATTTT
cdr3_aa: CASRPGTTSGNTIYF
d_call: .
j_call: TRBJ1-3
v_call: TRBV6-1
clone_size: .

cdr3_nt: TGTGCCAGCAGCGGAGGATACAGGGGGACCTACGAGCAGTACTTC
cdr3_aa: CASSGGYRGTYEQYF
d_call: TRBD1
j_call: TRBJ2-7
v_call: TRBV9
clone_size: .

cdr3_nt: TGTGCCAGCAGCTTAGGGACAGTCAATCAGCCCCAGCATTTT
cdr3_aa: CASSLGTVNQPQHF
d_call: .
j_call: TRBJ1-5
v_call: TRBV7-9
clone_size: .

cdr3_nt: TGTGCCAGCAGAAACAGAGGGACATCGAACACTGAAGCTTTCTTT
cdr3_aa: CASRNRGTSNTEAFF
d_call: .
j_call: TRBJ1-1
v_call: TRBV5-4
clone_size: .

cdr3_nt: TGTGCCAGCAGCCTTTGGAGGGGCACTGAAGCTTTCTTT
cdr3_aa: CASSLWRGTEAFF
d_call: .
j_call: TRBJ1-1
v_call: TRBV5-6
clone_size: few

cdr3_nt: TGTGCCAGCAGTGCGGTTATCAATGAAAAACTGTTTTTT
cdr3_aa: CASSAVINEKLFF
d_call: .
j_call: TRBJ1-4
v_call: TRBV2
clone_size: .

cdr3_nt: TGTGCCGGCCGGGACAGACGTTTTTCGGATTCACCCCTCCACTTT
cdr3_aa: CAGRDRRFSDSPLHF
d_call: TRBD1
j_call: TRBJ1-6
v_call: TRBV27
clone_size: .

cdr3_nt: TGCAGCGTTGTAGGGGGGGCTTACACTGAAGCTTTCTTT
cdr3_aa: CSVVGGAYTEAFF
d_call: .
j_call: TRBJ1-1
v_call: TRBV29-1
clone_size: .

cdr3_nt: TGTGCCAGCTCACCAACAGGGTTCTACGAGCAGTACTTC
cdr3_aa: CASSPTGFYEQYF
d_call: .
j_call: TRBJ2-7
v_call: TRBV18
clone_size: once

cdr3_nt: TGTGCCAGCAGCTTAGCGTTACTTGGCTACACCTTC
cdr3_aa: CASSLALLGYTF
d_call: .
j_call: TRBJ1-2
v_call: TRBV7-2
clone_size: .

cdr3_nt: TGTGCCAGCACCTCGATGGGACAGATAAATGAAAAACTGTTTTTT
cdr3_aa: CASTSMGQINEKLFF
d_call: TRBD1
j_call: TRBJ1-4
v_call: TRBV7-8
clone_size: .

cdr3_nt: TGTGCCAGCAGTTCCTTCCCGACAGTCAATCAGCCCCAGCATTTT
cdr3_aa: CASSSFPTVNQPQHF
d_call: .
j_call: TRBJ1-5
v_call: TRBV27
clone_size: .

cdr3_nt: TGTGCCAGCAGCTCGGACAGGGACCCCTTCTACGAGCAGTACTTC
cdr3_aa: CASSSDRDPFYEQYF
d_call: TRBD1
j_call: TRBJ2-7
v_call: TRBV7-9
clone_size: .

cdr3_nt: TGTGCCTGGAGTGTGGGGCGGATCTACGAGCAGTACTTC
cdr3_aa: CAWSVGRIYEQYF
d_call: .
j_call: TRBJ2-7
v_call: TRBV30
clone_size: few

cdr3_nt: TGTGCCAGCAGCTTGGCCAAGCCAGGGCGGAAGGGGTTCTTC
cdr3_aa: CASSLAKPGRKGFF
d_call: .
j_call: TRBJ2-1
v_call: TRBV5-6
clone_size: .

cdr3_nt: TGTGCCAGCAGTATCCTCCGTGGGGGGGGCCCGGTTGAGCAGTTCTTC
cdr3_aa: CASSILRGGGPVEQFF
d_call: .
j_call: TRBJ2-1
v_call: TRBV6-6
clone_size: once

cdr3_nt: TGTGCCAGCAGCCCACGGGGGGGCTATGGCTACACCTTC
cdr3_aa: CASSPRGGYGYTF
d_call: .
j_call: TRBJ1-2
v_call: TRBV7-3
clone_size: .

cdr3_nt: TGTGCCAGCAGTTACGGGCCGCTGGGGAGGACCCAGTACTTC
cdr3_aa: CASSYGPLGRTQYF
d_call: .
j_call: TRBJ2-5
v_call: TRBV7-6
clone_size: once

cdr3_nt: TGTGCCAGCAAAGAGGACAGCTCTAACTATGGCTACACCTTC
cdr3_aa: CASKEDSSNYGYTF
d_call: .
j_call: TRBJ1-2
v_call: TRBV2
clone_size: .

cdr3_nt: TGCGCCAGCAGCCCGGGGACAGCCTACGAGCAGTACTTC
cdr3_aa: CASSPGTAYEQYF
d_call: TRBD1
j_call: TRBJ2-7
v_call: TRBV5-1
clone_size: .

cdr3_nt: TGTGCCAGCAGTTCCAGGGGGAGCATAGGCTACACCTTC
cdr3_aa: CASSSRGSIGYTF
d_call: TRBD1
j_call: TRBJ1-2
v_call: TRBV6-1
clone_size: .

cdr3_nt: TGTGCCAGCAGCTTACTAAGCTCTGGAAACACCATATATTTT
cdr3_aa: CASSLLSSGNTIYF
d_call: .
j_call: TRBJ1-3
v_call: TRBV7-2
clone_size: .

cdr3_nt: TGCAGCTACAATAGTCTAGCGGGCAATGAGCAGTTCTTC
cdr3_aa: CSYNSLAGNEQFF
d_call: TRBD2
j_call: TRBJ2-1
v_call: TRBV29-1
clone_size: .

cdr3_nt: TGTGCCAGCGGGGGACAGGGGGCAGGGGATACGCAGTATTTT
cdr3_aa: CASGGQGAGDTQYF
d_call: TRBD1
j_call: TRBJ2-3
v_call: TRBV2
clone_size: .

cdr3_nt: TGTGCCAGCAGTTACCGACAGGGCAATCAGCCCCAGCATTTT
cdr3_aa: CASSYRQGNQPQHF
d_call: .
j_call: TRBJ1-5
v_call: TRBV6-5
clone_size: .

cdr3_nt: TGTGCCAGTTCGACTAGCCCGGCGGCGGGGGCCAACGTCCTGACTTTC
cdr3_aa: CASSTSPAAGANVLTF
d_call: TRBD2
j_call: TRBJ2-6
v_call: TRBV19
clone_size: .

cdr3_nt: TGTGCCAGCGCAGGATCCCGAGAGACCCAGTACTTC
cdr3_aa: CASAGSRETQYF
d_call: .
j_call: TRBJ2-5
v_call: TRBV6-1
clone_size: .

cdr3_nt: TGTGCCAGCAGCTTGGCGGCGGGGGGGCTAGATACGCAGTATTTT
cdr3_aa: CASSLAAGGLDTQYF
d_call: TRBD2
j_call: TRBJ2-3
v_call: TRBV5-4
clone_size: .

cdr3_nt: TGTGCCAGCACTTGGACCGGGGGACAGCAATATGGCTACACCTTC
cdr3_aa: CASTWTGGQQYGYTF
d_call: TRBD1
j_call: TRBJ1-2
v_call: TRBV5-5
clone_size: few

cdr3_nt: TGTGCCTGGAGTGCGGGACAGGGTCTACAGCCCCAGCATTTT
cdr3_aa: CAWSAGQGLQPQHF
d_call: TRBD1
j_call: TRBJ1-5
v_call: TRBV30
clone_size: .

cdr3_nt: TGTGCCACCAGCAGAGACGACAGGGGGCTAATCTATGGCTACACCTTC
cdr3_aa: CATSRDDRGLIYGYTF
d_call: TRBD1
j_call: TRBJ1-2
v_call: TRBV15
clone_size: .

cdr3_nt: TGTGCCAGCAGTGAAGGGGGAGGGCTCTATCAGCCCCAGCATTTT
cdr3_aa: CASSEGGGLYQPQHF
d_call: .
j_call: TRBJ1-5
v_call: TRBV6-1
clone_size: once

cdr3_nt: TGTGCCAGCAGCTTACGAGGGGGCGGCGGCTACACCTTC
cdr3_aa: CASSLRGGGGYTF
d_call: TRBD1
j_call: TRBJ1-2
v_call: TRBV7-3
clone_size: .

cdr3_nt: TGTGCCAGCAGCGCCACCCCGGACAGCTACGAGCAGTACTTC
cdr3_aa: CASSATPDSYEQYF
d_call: .
j_call: TRBJ2-7
v_call: TRBV7-6
clone_size: .

cdr3_nt: TGCAGTGCTGGAGAGAGAGACGAGCAGTACTTC
cdr3_aa: CSAGERDEQYF
d_call: .
j_call: TRBJ2-7
v_call: TRBV20-1
clone_size: .

cdr3_nt: TGTGCCACGAGGGGGGGGGATGAAAAACTGTTTTTT
cdr3_aa: CATRGGDEKLFF
d_call: .
j_call: TRBJ1-4
v_call: TRBV2
clone_size: few

cdr3_nt: TGTGCCAGCAGTTACCCAGGCTACGAGCAGTACTTC
cdr3_aa: CASSYPGYEQYF
d_call: .
j_call: TRBJ2-7
v_call: TRBV6-6
clone_size: .

cdr3_nt: TGCGCCAGCAGCTCCTCTATTAACTTTGACAGGGCCGAGAGGAATGAGCAGTTCTTC
cdr3_aa: CASSSSINFDRAERNEQFF
d_call: TRBD1
j_call: TRBJ2-1
v_call: TRBV5-1
clone_size: .

cdr3_nt: TGTGCCAGCACCAACGGTCAGGGGAGTGAAGCTTTCTTT
cdr3_aa: CASTNGQGSEAFF
d_call: .
j_call: TRBJ1-1
v_call: TRBV6-5
clone_size: .

cdr3_nt: TGTGCCAGCAGTGACACCGGGACACTTTACAATGAGCAGTTCTTC
cdr3_aa: CASSDTGTLYNEQFF
d_call: .
j_call: TRBJ2-1
v_call: TRBV6-1
clone_size: .

cdr3_nt: TGTGCCATCAGTGAAACCGGGACAGGGAATGGCTACACCTTC
cdr3_aa: CAISETGTGNGYTF
d_call: TRBD1
j_call: TRBJ1-2
v_call: TRBV10-3
clone_size: few

cdr3_nt: TGCGCCAGCAGCCTGGACGGGGGGGGCAATCAGCCCCAGCATTTT
cdr3_aa: CASSLDGGGNQPQHF
d_call: .
j_call: TRBJ1-5
v_call: TRBV5-1
clone_size: .

cdr3_nt: TGTGCCAGCATCCGGCCCGGACAGCTTGGGACCCCCCGCTATGGCTACACCTTC
cdr3_aa: CASIRPGQLGTPRYGYTF
d_call: .
j_call: TRBJ1-2
v_call: TRBV6-4
clone_size: once

cdr3_nt: TGTGCCAGCAGTGGTAGAGCGGGGGGCGTGGAGACCCAGTACTTC
cdr3_aa: CASSGRAGGVETQYF
d_call: TRBD2
j_call: TRBJ2-5
v_call: TRBV2
clone_size: .

cdr3_nt: TGCGCCAGCAGCCAAGATATAGTCGGGACACCTCTCTACGAGCAGTACTTC
cdr3_aa: CASSQDIVGTPLYEQYF
d_call: .
j_call: TRBJ2-7
v_call: TRBV4-1
clone_size: .